The rows below give T cell receptor beta chains drawn from one sample of a study of OX40 agonist ivuxolimab in advanced cancers. The method was immunoSEQ multiplex PCR; TCRdb's version includes in-frame clones alone and lacks a portion of them. Among 25,000 to 35,000 clones, roughly 80% were seen once, and the ten largest hold 20% to 25%. Sequencing was performed on CD4+ or CD8+ T cells sorted from blood, taken in a trial of the OX40 agonist ivuxolimab. The receptors originated from an adult with an advanced solid tumor such as melanoma, head and neck, liver or kidney cancer. The CDR3 runs from the conserved cysteine through the conserved F or W. A D gene is named only where the DNA matches it firmly. Size is stated for part of the rows, as once, few or many counts, or as a class when the clone is expanded.

d_gene: TRBD2; j_gene: TRBJ2-1; abundance: -; v_gene: TRBV4-1; CDR3aa: CASSRGTSGRAHNEQFF; CDR3nt: TGCGCCAGCAGCCGCGGGACTAGCGGGAGGGCCCACAATGAGCAGTTCTTC
d_gene: TRBD2; j_gene: TRBJ2-1; abundance: -; v_gene: TRBV19; CDR3aa: CASSRTSGGQNEQFF; CDR3nt: TGTGCCAGTAGCCGGACTAGCGGGGGGCAGAATGAGCAGTTCTTC
d_gene: TRBD1; j_gene: TRBJ2-7; abundance: once; v_gene: TRBV7-9; CDR3aa: CASSLTGTGSEQYF; CDR3nt: TGTGCCAGCAGCTTAACCGGGACAGGGTCCGAGCAGTACTTC
d_gene: TRBD1; j_gene: TRBJ2-4; abundance: -; v_gene: TRBV4-1; CDR3aa: CASSQDPDRAGIQYF; CDR3nt: TGCGCCAGCAGCCAAGACCCGGACAGGGCCGGCATTCAGTACTTC
d_gene: -; j_gene: TRBJ1-5; abundance: -; v_gene: TRBV2; CDR3aa: CASSGPGVNQPQHF; CDR3nt: TGTGCCAGCAGTGGCCCAGGGGTCAATCAGCCCCAGCATTTT
d_gene: -; j_gene: TRBJ2-7; abundance: -; v_gene: TRBV11-2; CDR3aa: CASSLDPPPSGQRGRQYF; CDR3nt: TGTGCCAGCAGCTTAGACCCACCTCCTAGCGGCCAGAGGGGGAGGCAGTACTTC
d_gene: -; j_gene: TRBJ2-3; abundance: -; v_gene: TRBV5-1; CDR3aa: CASSLYGGSTDTQYF; CDR3nt: TGCGCCAGCAGCTTGTATGGGGGTAGCACAGATACGCAGTATTTT
d_gene: -; j_gene: TRBJ2-3; abundance: once; v_gene: TRBV29-1; CDR3aa: CSVLRTSRSTDTQYF; CDR3nt: TGCAGCGTCTTAAGGACATCAAGGAGCACAGATACGCAGTATTTT
d_gene: TRBD1; j_gene: TRBJ2-1; abundance: -; v_gene: TRBV7-9; CDR3aa: CASSSSGTGEQFF; CDR3nt: TGTGCCAGCAGCTCGTCTGGGACAGGGGAGCAGTTCTTC
d_gene: -; j_gene: TRBJ2-5; abundance: -; v_gene: TRBV30; CDR3aa: CAWSVGIWETQYF; CDR3nt: TGTGCCTGGAGTGTAGGGATTTGGGAGACCCAGTACTTC
d_gene: -; j_gene: TRBJ1-6; abundance: -; v_gene: TRBV30; CDR3aa: CAWSVSGDHSPLHF; CDR3nt: TGTGCCTGGAGTGTTTCAGGGGATCATTCACCCCTCCACTTT
d_gene: -; j_gene: TRBJ1-1; abundance: few; v_gene: TRBV9; CDR3aa: CASSAGDGEAFF; CDR3nt: TGTGCCAGCAGCGCCGGGGACGGTGAAGCTTTCTTT
d_gene: -; j_gene: TRBJ2-7; abundance: -; v_gene: TRBV21-1; CDR3aa: CASTQAKTSYEQYF; CDR3nt: TGTGCCAGTACCCAGGCCAAGACTTCCTACGAGCAGTACTTC
d_gene: -; j_gene: TRBJ2-1; abundance: -; v_gene: TRBV27; CDR3aa: CASSDRSTYNEQFF; CDR3nt: TGTGCCAGCAGTGACAGGTCCACCTACAATGAGCAGTTCTTC
d_gene: -; j_gene: TRBJ1-3; abundance: -; v_gene: TRBV5-4; CDR3aa: CASSLAGGNTIYF; CDR3nt: TGTGCCAGCAGCTTGGCAGGTGGAAACACCATATATTTT
d_gene: -; j_gene: TRBJ1-3; abundance: -; v_gene: TRBV4-1; CDR3aa: CASSQFDQGLDSGNTIYF; CDR3nt: TGCGCCAGCAGCCAGTTCGACCAGGGGCTCGACTCTGGAAACACCATATATTTT
d_gene: TRBD1; j_gene: TRBJ2-7; abundance: -; v_gene: TRBV2; CDR3aa: CAGGQGPTYEQYF; CDR3nt: TGTGCCGGAGGACAGGGGCCAACCTACGAGCAGTACTTC
d_gene: -; j_gene: TRBJ2-3; abundance: -; v_gene: TRBV30; CDR3aa: CAWSVTGGPPDTQYF; CDR3nt: TGTGCCTGGAGTGTAACTGGGGGCCCGCCAGATACGCAGTATTTT
d_gene: -; j_gene: TRBJ2-1; abundance: -; v_gene: TRBV5-4; CDR3aa: CASSSQGGLYNEQFF; CDR3nt: TGTGCCAGCAGCTCTCAAGGGGGGCTCTACAATGAGCAGTTCTTC
d_gene: -; j_gene: TRBJ2-3; abundance: -; v_gene: TRBV5-1; CDR3aa: CASRGEGEYF; CDR3nt: TGCGCCAGCAGAGGAGAGGGAGAGTATTTT
d_gene: TRBD2; j_gene: TRBJ2-5; abundance: -; v_gene: TRBV5-8; CDR3aa: CASSPLGTRGTQYF; CDR3nt: TGTGCCAGCAGCCCCCTCGGGACTAGGGGGACCCAGTACTTC
d_gene: -; j_gene: TRBJ2-2; abundance: -; v_gene: TRBV27; CDR3aa: CASSLTETGELFF; CDR3nt: TGTGCCAGCAGTCTTACAGAGACCGGGGAGCTGTTTTTT
d_gene: -; j_gene: TRBJ2-7; abundance: -; v_gene: TRBV6-1; CDR3aa: CASSENPPYEQYF; CDR3nt: TGTGCCAGCAGTGAAAATCCCCCTTACGAGCAGTACTTC
d_gene: TRBD2; j_gene: TRBJ2-7; abundance: few; v_gene: TRBV6-1; CDR3aa: CASKSLGAGEGEQYF; CDR3nt: TGTGCCAGCAAAAGTTTAGGAGCGGGAGAGGGCGAGCAGTACTTC
d_gene: TRBD2; j_gene: TRBJ2-7; abundance: -; v_gene: TRBV27; CDR3aa: CASSLSPSGGTYEQYF; CDR3nt: TGTGCCAGCAGTTTATCGCCTAGCGGGGGGACCTACGAGCAGTACTTC
d_gene: TRBD1; j_gene: TRBJ2-5; abundance: -; v_gene: TRBV10-2; CDR3aa: CASSEPGTGRYF; CDR3nt: TGCGCCAGCAGTGAGCCGGGGACAGGGAGGTACTTC
d_gene: TRBD1; j_gene: TRBJ1-1; abundance: -; v_gene: TRBV4-1; CDR3aa: CASSQDVAGGSTEAFF; CDR3nt: TGCGCCAGCAGCCAAGATGTCGCAGGGGGGAGTACTGAAGCTTTCTTT